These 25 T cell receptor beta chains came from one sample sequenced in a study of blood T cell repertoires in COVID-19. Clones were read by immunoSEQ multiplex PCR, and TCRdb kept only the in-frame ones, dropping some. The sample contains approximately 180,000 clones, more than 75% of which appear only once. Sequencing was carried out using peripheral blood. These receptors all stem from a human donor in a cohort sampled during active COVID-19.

CDR3 sequence (DNA): TGTGCCAGCAGTTTACCTCACATGGCTCCGCCCCAGCATTTT. Translated, it gives CASSLPHMAPPQHF. V usage is TRBV28 and J usage is TRBJ1-5; no reliable D call. The CDR3 spans 14 residues. V was cut by 2 bases and J by 9 bases, with 14 bases left in between. Germline V gene sequence: CDR1 MDHEN, CDR2 SYDVKM.

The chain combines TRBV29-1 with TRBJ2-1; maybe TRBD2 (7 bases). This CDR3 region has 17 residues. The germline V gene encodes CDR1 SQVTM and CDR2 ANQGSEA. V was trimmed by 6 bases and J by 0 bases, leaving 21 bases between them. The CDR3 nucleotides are TGCAGCGTCGGGCGGGGGATGAGGGGGAGCTCCTACAATGAGCAGTTCTTC. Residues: CSVGRGMRGSSYNEQFF.

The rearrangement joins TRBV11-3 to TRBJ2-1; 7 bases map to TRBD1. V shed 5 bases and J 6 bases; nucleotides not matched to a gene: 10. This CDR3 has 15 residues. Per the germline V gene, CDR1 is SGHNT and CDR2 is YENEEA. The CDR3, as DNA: TGTGCCAGCAGCCCAGGGGGTTCCTGGGGCAATGAGCAGTTCTTC. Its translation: CASSPGGSWGNEQFF.

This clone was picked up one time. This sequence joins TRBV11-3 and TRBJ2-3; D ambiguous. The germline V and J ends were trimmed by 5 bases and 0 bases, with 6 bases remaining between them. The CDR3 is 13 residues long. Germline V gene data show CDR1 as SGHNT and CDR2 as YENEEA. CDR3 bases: TGTGCCAGCAGCCCCGGGAGCACAGATACGCAGTATTTT. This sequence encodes CASSPGSTDTQYF.

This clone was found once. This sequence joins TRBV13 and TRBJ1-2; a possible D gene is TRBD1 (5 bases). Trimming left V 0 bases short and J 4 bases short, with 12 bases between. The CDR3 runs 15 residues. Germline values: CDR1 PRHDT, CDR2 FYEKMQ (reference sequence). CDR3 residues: CASSLGQGTGYGYTF. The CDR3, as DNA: TGTGCCAGCAGCTTAGGCCAGGGCACAGGCTATGGCTACACCTTC. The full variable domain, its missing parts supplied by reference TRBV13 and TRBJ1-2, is AAGVIQSPRHLIKEKRETATLKCYPIPRHDTVYWYQQGPGQDPQFLISFYEKMQSDKGSIPDRFSAQQFSDYHSELNMSSLELGDSALYFCASSLGQGTGYGYTFGSGTRLTVV.

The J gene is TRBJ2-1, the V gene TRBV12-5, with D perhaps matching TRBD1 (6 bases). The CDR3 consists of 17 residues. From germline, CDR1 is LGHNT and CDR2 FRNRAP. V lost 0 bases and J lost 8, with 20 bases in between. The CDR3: CASGLVVVAGVRDEQFF. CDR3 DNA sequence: TGTGCTAGTGGTTTGGTAGTTGTGGCAGGGGTTAGGGATGAGCAGTTCTTC. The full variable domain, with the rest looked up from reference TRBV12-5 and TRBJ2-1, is DARVTQTPRHKVTEMGQEVTMRCQPILGHNTVFWYRQTMMQGLELLAYFRNRAPLDDSGMPKDRFSAEMPDATLATLKIQPSEPRDSAVYFCASGLVVVAGVRDEQFFGPGTRLTVL.

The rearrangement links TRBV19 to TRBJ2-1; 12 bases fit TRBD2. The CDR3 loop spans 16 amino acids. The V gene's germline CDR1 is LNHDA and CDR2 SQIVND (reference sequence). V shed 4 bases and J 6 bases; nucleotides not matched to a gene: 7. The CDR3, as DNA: TGTGCCAGTAGTACAGCACCGGGACTAGCGGGCAATGAGCAGTTCTTC. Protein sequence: CASSTAPGLAGNEQFF.

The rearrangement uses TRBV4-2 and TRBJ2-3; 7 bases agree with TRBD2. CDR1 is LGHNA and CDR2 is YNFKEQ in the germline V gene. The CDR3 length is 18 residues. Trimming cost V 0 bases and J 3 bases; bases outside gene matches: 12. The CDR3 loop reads CASSQDGAGVDRTDTQYF. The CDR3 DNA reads TGTGCCAGCAGCCAAGACGGGGCGGGAGTTGATCGGACAGATACGCAGTATTTT.

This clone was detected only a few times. CDR3 bases: TGTGCCAGCAGCGTAGACGGGACAGGACAAGAGACCCAGTACTTC. Amino acids: CASSVDGTGQETQYF. The V and J genes are TRBV9 and TRBJ2-5; the match to TRBD1 covers 8 bases. The CDR3 covers 15 residues. Trimming took 0 bases from V and 2 from J; bases not matched to a gene: 3. Germline CDR1 is SGDLS and CDR2 is YYNGEE.

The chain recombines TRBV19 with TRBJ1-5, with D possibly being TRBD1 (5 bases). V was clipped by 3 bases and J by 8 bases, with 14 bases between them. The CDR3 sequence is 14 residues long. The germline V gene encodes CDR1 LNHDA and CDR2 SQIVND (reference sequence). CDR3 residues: CASSIGSAREPQHF. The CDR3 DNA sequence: TGTGCCAGTAGTATCGGGTCAGCCAGGGAGCCCCAGCATTTT.

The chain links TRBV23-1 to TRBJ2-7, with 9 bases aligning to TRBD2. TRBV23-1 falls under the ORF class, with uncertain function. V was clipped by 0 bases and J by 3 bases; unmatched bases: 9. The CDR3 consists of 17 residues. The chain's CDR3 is CASSQSGGSGRCYEQYF. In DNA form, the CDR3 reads TGCGCCAGCAGTCAATCAGGCGGTAGCGGGAGATGCTACGAGCAGTACTTC.

This chain's CDR3 is CASSDPVDRGRGDSPLHF. CDR3 sequence (DNA): TGTGCCAGCAGTGACCCGGTGGACAGGGGGCGAGGGGATTCACCCCTCCACTTT. The V and J genes are TRBV2 and TRBJ1-6; 11 bases are a match to TRBD1. The germline gives CDR1 SNHLY, CDR2 FYNNEI. V shed 3 bases and J 8 bases; nucleotides not matched to a gene: 12. CDR3 length: 18 residues.

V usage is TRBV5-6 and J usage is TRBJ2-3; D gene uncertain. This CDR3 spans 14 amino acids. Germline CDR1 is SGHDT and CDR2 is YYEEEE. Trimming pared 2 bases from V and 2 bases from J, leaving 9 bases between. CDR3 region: CASSFRLDTDTQYF. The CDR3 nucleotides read TGTGCCAGCAGCTTCCGACTTGACACAGATACGCAGTATTTT.

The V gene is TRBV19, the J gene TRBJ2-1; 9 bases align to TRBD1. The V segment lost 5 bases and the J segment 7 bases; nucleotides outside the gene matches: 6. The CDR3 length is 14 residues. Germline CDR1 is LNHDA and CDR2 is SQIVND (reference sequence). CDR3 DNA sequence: TGTGCCAGTAGTCCCCGGGACAGGGTTAATGAGCAGTTCTTC. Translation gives CASSPRDRVNEQFF.

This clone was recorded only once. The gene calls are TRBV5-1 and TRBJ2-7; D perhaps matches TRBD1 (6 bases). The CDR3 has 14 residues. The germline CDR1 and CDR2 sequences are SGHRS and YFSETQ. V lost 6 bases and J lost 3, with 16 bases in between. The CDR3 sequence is CASTPGTSNYEQYF. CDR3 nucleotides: TGCGCCAGCACCCCCGGGACAAGCAACTACGAGCAGTACTTC.

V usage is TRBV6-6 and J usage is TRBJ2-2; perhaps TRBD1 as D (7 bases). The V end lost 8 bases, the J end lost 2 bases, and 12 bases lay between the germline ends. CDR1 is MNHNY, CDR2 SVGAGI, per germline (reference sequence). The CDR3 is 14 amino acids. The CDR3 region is CASGGTANTGELFF. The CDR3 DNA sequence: TGTGCCAGCGGAGGGACAGCTAACACCGGGGAGCTGTTTTTT.

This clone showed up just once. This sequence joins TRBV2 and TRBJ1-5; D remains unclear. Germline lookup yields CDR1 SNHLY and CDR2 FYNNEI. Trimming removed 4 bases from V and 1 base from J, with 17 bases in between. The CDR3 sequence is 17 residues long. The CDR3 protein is CASSGDIDLLSNQPQHF. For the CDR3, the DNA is TGTGCCAGCAGTGGCGACATCGACCTCCTAAGCAATCAGCCCCAGCATTTT.

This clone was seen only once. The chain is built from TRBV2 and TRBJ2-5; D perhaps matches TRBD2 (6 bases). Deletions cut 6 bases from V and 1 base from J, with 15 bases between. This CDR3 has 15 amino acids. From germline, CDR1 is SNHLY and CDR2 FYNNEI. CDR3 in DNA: TGTGCCAGCAGGAAGACCGAGCGGGTCCAAGAGACCCAGTACTTC. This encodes CASRKTERVQETQYF.

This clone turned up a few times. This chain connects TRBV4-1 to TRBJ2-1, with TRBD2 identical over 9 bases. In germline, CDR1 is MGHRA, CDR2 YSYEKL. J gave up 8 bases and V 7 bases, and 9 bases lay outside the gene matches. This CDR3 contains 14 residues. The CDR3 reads CASKGGGAKDEQFF. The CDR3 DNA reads TGCGCCAGCAAGGGCGGGGGGGCCAAGGATGAGCAGTTCTTC.

CDR3 coding DNA: TGTGCCAGCAGCTTGCTAGCGGGGGGAGGCGAGCAGTACTTC. It encodes CASSLLAGGGEQYF. V usage is TRBV7-2 and J usage is TRBJ2-7; TRBD2 aligns across 11 bases. The V gene end was trimmed by 3 bases and the J gene end by 6 bases; junction bases not matched to a gene: 4. This CDR3 has 14 residues. The germline gives CDR1 SGHTA, CDR2 FQGNSA.

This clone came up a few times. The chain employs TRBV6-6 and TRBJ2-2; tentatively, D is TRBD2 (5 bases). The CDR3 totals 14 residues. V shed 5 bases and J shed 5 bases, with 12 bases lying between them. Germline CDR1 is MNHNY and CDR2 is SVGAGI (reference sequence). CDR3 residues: CASSARALTGELFF. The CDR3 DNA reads TGTGCCAGCAGTGCGAGGGCCCTTACCGGGGAGCTGTTTTTT.

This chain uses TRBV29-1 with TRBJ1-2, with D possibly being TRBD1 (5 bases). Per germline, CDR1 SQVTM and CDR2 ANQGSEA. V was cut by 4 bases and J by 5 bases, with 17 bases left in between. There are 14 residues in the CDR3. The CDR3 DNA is TGCAGCGTTGCTTCTCGGGGGGAGGTATATGGCTACACCTTC. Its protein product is CSVASRGEVYGYTF. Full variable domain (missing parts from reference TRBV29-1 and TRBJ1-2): SAVISQKPSRDICQRGTSLTIQCQVDSQVTMMFWYRQQPGQSLTLIATANQGSEATYESGFVIDKFPISRPNLTFSTLTVSNMSPEDSSIYLCSVASRGEVYGYTFGSGTRLTVV.

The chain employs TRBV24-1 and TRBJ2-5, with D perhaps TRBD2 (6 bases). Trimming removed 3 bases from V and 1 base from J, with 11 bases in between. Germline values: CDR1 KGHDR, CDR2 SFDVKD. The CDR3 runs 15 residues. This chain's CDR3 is CATSDPGLSQETQYF. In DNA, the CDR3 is TGTGCCACCAGTGATCCGGGACTGAGCCAAGAGACCCAGTACTTC.

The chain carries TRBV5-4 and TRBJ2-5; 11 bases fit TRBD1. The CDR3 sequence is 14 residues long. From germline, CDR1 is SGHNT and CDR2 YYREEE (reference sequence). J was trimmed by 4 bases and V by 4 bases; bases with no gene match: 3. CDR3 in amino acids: CASSRDRGAETQYF. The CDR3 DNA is TGTGCCAGCAGCCGGGACAGGGGGGCAGAGACCCAGTACTTC.

CDR3 residues: CASSEPGLSNQPQHF. The CDR3, as DNA: TGTGCCAGCAGTGAACCCGGGTTGAGCAATCAGCCCCAGCATTTT. The rearrangement uses TRBV6-1 and TRBJ1-5, with D unclear. The CDR3 loop spans 15 amino acids. Germline lookup yields CDR1 MNHNS and CDR2 SASEGT. V shed 2 bases and J shed 1 base, with 9 bases lying between them.